This passage covers 18 T cell receptor beta chains from one sample sequenced in a study of lymphopenia after photon versus proton radiotherapy. Profiling relied on immunoSEQ multiplex PCR, and the TCRdb table lists in-frame clones only, not all of them. The data show roughly 38,000 clones, roughly nine tenths seen once. The sequences come from peripheral blood, collected from a patient treated with photon-based radiotherapy. All receptors derive from a man aged 55 to 70 with cholangiocarcinoma.

The chain joins TRBV28 to TRBJ1-1, with 8 bases fitting TRBD1. The junction had 16 bases not matched to a gene; V was cut back by 6 bases and J by 7 bases. CDR1 and CDR2 (germline): MDHEN, SYDVKM. The CDR3 sequence is 16 residues long. CDR3 coding DNA: TGTGCCAGCAGCTCCACCCTCGGACAGGGCCTTTTTGAAGCTTTCTTT. Residues: CASSSTLGQGLFEAFF.

The rearrangement links TRBV19 to TRBJ1-5; D perhaps matches TRBD1 (5 bases). The CDR3 spans 12 residues. CDR1 LNHDA and CDR2 SQIVND come from the germline V gene (reference sequence). The ends were cut back, 7 bases at V and 4 bases at J, with 8 bases in the middle. In nucleotides, the CDR3 is TGTGCCAGTAATCAGGGTAATCAGCCCCAGCATTTT. Translated: CASNQGNQPQHF.

This clone was seen only once. V usage is TRBV16 and J usage is TRBJ2-1; 10 nucleotides line up with TRBD2. Germline loops: CDR1 KGHSY, CDR2 FQNENV. V shed 4 bases, J shed 0 bases, and the junction held 9 bases outside the gene matches. This CDR3 is 18 amino acids long. The CDR3 spells CASSLPGASGSSYNEQFF. As DNA, the CDR3 is TGTGCCAGCAGCCTCCCCGGGGCTAGCGGGAGCTCCTACAATGAGCAGTTCTTC.

V usage is TRBV5-1 and J usage is TRBJ2-7; D unclear. This CDR3 spans 14 amino acids. The germline gives CDR1 SGHRS, CDR2 YFSETQ. V was cut by 2 bases and J by 0 bases, with 9 bases left in between. The DNA for the CDR3 is TGCGCCAGCAGCTTCTCGAGCAGCTCCTACGAGCAGTACTTC. Translation: CASSFSSSSYEQYF.

The rearrangement joins TRBV11-1 to TRBJ1-2; the D is unclear. Trimming removed 6 bases at V and 4 bases at J, with 6 bases between. The CDR3 consists of 11 residues. From germline, CDR1 is SGHAT and CDR2 FQDESV (reference sequence). CDR3 protein: CASRGPYGYTF. In DNA form, the CDR3 reads TGTGCCAGCAGAGGGCCCTATGGCTACACCTTC.

The gene calls are TRBV4-2 and TRBJ2-5; weak D call: TRBD1 (6 bases). The CDR3 is 14 amino acids. V lost 3 bases and J lost 2, with 10 bases in between. Germline CDR1 is LGHNA and CDR2 is YNFKEQ. The CDR3 loop reads CASSQTDRQETQYF. DNA for the CDR3: TGTGCCAGCAGCCAGACGGACAGACAAGAGACCCAGTACTTC.

This sequence joins TRBV11-2 and TRBJ2-1; either TRBD1 or TRBD2 may fit D (6 bases each). This CDR3 is built from 15 residues. The germline gives CDR1 SGHAT, CDR2 FQNNGV. V lost 5 bases to trimming and J lost 4 bases, with 15 bases between them. The CDR3 here is CASSLGRGGYNEQFF. The CDR3 region has the DNA TGTGCCAGCAGCCTAGGCAGGGGAGGATACAATGAGCAGTTCTTC.

The rearrangement uses TRBV7-2 and TRBJ2-7, with 8 positions matching TRBD1. Germline CDR1 SGHTA, CDR2 FQGNSA. CDR3 length: 15 amino acids. With V trimmed by 6 bases and J by 2 bases, 9 bases remained unmatched. CDR3 in DNA: TGTGCCAGCAGATTGCGACAGGGGTTTGCCTACGAGCAGTACTTC. It translates to CASRLRQGFAYEQYF.

A remark on this clone: The sample has other DNA sequences that encode this CDR3 too. The chain has TRBV11-3 and TRBJ1-1; possible D gene TRBD1, 5 bases. The CDR3 is 14 residues long. Trimming took off 2 bases at V and 1 base at J, with 8 bases between the two ends. CDR1 is SGHNT and CDR2 is YENEEA in the germline V gene. The CDR3 sequence is CASSLRGGNTEAFF. The CDR3 DNA is TGTGCCAGCAGCTTAAGGGGCGGGAACACTGAAGCTTTCTTT. The entire variable domain, with the rest obtained from reference TRBV11-3 and TRBJ1-1, is as follows: EAGVVQSPRYKIIEKKQPVAFWCNPISGHNTLYWYLQNLGQGPELLIRYENEEAVDDSQLPKDRFSAERLKGVDSTLKIQPAELGDSAVYLCASSLRGGNTEAFFGQGTRLTVV.

The V call is TRBV5-1, the J call TRBJ2-2; D possibly matches TRBD1 or TRBD2 (5 bases each). The V gene's germline CDR1 is SGHRS and CDR2 YFSETQ. The V gene lost 4 bases and the J gene lost 0 bases, with 16 bases spanning the gap. This CDR3 is 17 amino acids long. This chain's CDR3 is CASSLFPGTANTGELFF. In DNA form, the CDR3 reads TGCGCCAGCAGCCTGTTTCCCGGGACGGCGAACACCGGGGAGCTGTTTTTT. Based on the CDR3 plus reference TRBV5-1 and TRBJ2-2, the full variable domain is KAGVTQTPRYLIKTRGQQVTLSCSPISGHRSVSWYQQTPGQGLQFLFEYFSETQRNKGNFPGRFSGRQFSNSRSEMNVSTLELGDSALYLCASSLFPGTANTGELFFGEGSRLTVL.

This clone has a single count. A junction boundary mismatches the germline segment, possibly from a read error. The chain couples TRBV28 to TRBJ2-7; 8 bases line up with TRBD1. The germline V gene has CDR1 MDHEN and CDR2 SYDVKM. This CDR3 is built from 13 residues. The chain's CDR3 is CASSLYARQGQDF. CDR3 nucleotide sequence: TGTGCCAGCAGTTTATATGCCCGACAGGGGCAGGACTTC.

The chain uses TRBV28 and TRBJ1-6; D call uncertain. CDR1 MDHEN and CDR2 SYDVKM come from the germline V gene. V gave up 7 bases and J gave up 6 bases, with 7 bases separating them. This CDR3 contains 12 residues. This CDR3 is CASKEGNSPLHF. CDR3 coding DNA: TGTGCCAGCAAGGAGGGTAATTCACCCCTCCACTTT.

The V gene is TRBV19, the J gene TRBJ2-5; the match to TRBD1 covers 8 bases. The CDR3 runs 15 residues. Germline CDR1 and CDR2: LNHDA and SQIVND (reference sequence). The J segment lost 3 bases and the V segment lost 5 bases, leaving 8 bases of the junction unmatched. The CDR3 sequence: CASSVPGTGKETQYF. In nucleotides, the CDR3 is TGTGCCAGTAGTGTCCCCGGGACAGGAAAAGAGACCCAGTACTTC.

The chain uses TRBV7-2 and TRBJ2-2; possibly TRBD1 for D (5 bases). Trimming removed 1 base from V and 0 bases from J, with 12 bases in between. CDR1 and CDR2 (germline): SGHTA, FQGNSA. The length of the CDR3 is 17 residues. In DNA, the CDR3 is TGTGCCAGCAGCTTAGGTGGACACCGAACGAACACCGGGGAGCTGTTTTTT. The encoded protein is CASSLGGHRTNTGELFF.

The chain recombines TRBV5-1 with TRBJ2-1; 8 bases map to TRBD2. The trim removed 0 bases at V and 4 bases at J, leaving 6 bases unmatched. CDR1 is SGHRS and CDR2 is YFSETQ in the germline V gene. The CDR3 runs to 16 residues. The CDR3: CASSLVDSSGYNEQFF. CDR3 in DNA: TGCGCCAGCAGCTTGGTTGATTCTAGCGGGTACAATGAGCAGTTCTTC.

The rearrangement links TRBV15 to TRBJ1-4; 10 bases align to TRBD1. V was clipped by 2 bases and J by 8 bases; unmatched bases: 2. Germline CDR1 LNHNV, CDR2 YYDKDF (reference sequence). The CDR3 has 14 residues. CDR3 DNA sequence: TGTGCCACCAGCAGAAGGACAGGGGGGGAAAAACTGTTTTTT. The encoded protein is CATSRRTGGEKLFF.

This chain uses TRBV28 with TRBJ2-3; 10 positions agree with TRBD2. V was pared by 2 bases and J by 2 bases, with 10 bases of the junction left unmatched. Looked up from germline, CDR1 is MDHEN and CDR2 is SYDVKM. This CDR3 comprises 18 residues. The CDR3 reads CASSLSGGARPYTDTQYF. The CDR3 DNA reads TGTGCCAGCAGTTTAAGCGGGGGGGCTCGACCATACACAGATACGCAGTATTTT.

The chain combines TRBV7-6 with TRBJ2-7; D not certain. Deletions cut 5 bases from V and 2 bases from J, with 16 bases between. Germline CDR1 and CDR2: SGHVS and FNYEAQ. This CDR3 spans 15 amino acids. The CDR3 spells CASSLLAPRTYEQYF. The CDR3 coding sequence is TGTGCCAGCAGCCTTCTGGCGCCGAGAACCTACGAGCAGTACTTC.